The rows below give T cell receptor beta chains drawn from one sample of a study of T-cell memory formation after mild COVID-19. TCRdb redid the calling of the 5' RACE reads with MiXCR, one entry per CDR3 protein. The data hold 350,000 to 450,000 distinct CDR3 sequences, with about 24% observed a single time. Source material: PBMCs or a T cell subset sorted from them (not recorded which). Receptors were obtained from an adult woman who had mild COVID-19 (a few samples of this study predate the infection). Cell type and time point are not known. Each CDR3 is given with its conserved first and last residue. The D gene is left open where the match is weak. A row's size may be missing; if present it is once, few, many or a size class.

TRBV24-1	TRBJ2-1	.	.	TGTGCCACCAGTGATTTGGCGTCTCCAGCGGACGATCGGTCCTACAATGAGCAGTTCTTC	CATSDLASPADDRSYNEQFF
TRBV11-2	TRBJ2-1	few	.	TGTGCCAGCAGCTTAGATCCCGGCCGGGATGAGCAGTTCTTC	CASSLDPGRDEQFF
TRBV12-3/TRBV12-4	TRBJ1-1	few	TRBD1	TGTGCCAGCAGTTTAATCGGACAGGGCAAAGCTTTCTTT	CASSLIGQGKAFF
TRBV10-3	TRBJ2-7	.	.	TGTGCCAGCCAGGGGTCTTCACAGGGCCAAGCGGCAAACTCCTACGAGCAGTACTTC	CASQGSSQGQAANSYEQYF
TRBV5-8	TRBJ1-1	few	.	TGTGCCAGCAGCCCCCGTCGCGGAGGACAGACTGAAGCTTTCTTT	CASSPRRGGQTEAFF
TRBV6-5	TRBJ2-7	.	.	TGTGCCAGCAGTGCGGACCGTCTGATCTACGAGCAGTACTTC	CASSADRLIYEQYF
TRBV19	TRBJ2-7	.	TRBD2	TGTGCCAGTAGTCACTTTAGCGGGAACTACGAGCAGTACTTC	CASSHFSGNYEQYF
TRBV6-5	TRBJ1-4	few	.	TGTGCCAGCAGTTATTCGGGGACGTGGAATGAAAAACTGTTTTTT	CASSYSGTWNEKLFF
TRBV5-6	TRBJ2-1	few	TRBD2	TGTGCCAGCAGCTTGCGTCCGGGTAGCGGGGGGGCCGATGAGCAGTTCTTC	CASSLRPGSGGADEQFF
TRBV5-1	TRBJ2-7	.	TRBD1	TGCGCCAGCAGTTACACAGGGGTTTCCTACGAGCAGTACTTC	CASSYTGVSYEQYF
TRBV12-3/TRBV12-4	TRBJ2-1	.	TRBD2	TGTGCCAGCAGCCACCGGTCGGGGGGGCCCAATGAGCAGTTCTTC	CASSHRSGGPNEQFF
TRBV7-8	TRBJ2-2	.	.	TGTGCCAGCATGACTACCCTATTAGAGTTCACCGGGGAGCTGTTTTTT	CASMTTLLEFTGELFF
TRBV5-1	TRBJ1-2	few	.	TGCGCCAGCAGCCCGGACCTCACCGGGAACTATGGCTACACCTTC	CASSPDLTGNYGYTF
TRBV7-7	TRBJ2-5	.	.	TGTGCTAGCAGCTTTCGGCTCGACGGAGAGACCCAGTACTTC	CASSFRLDGETQYF
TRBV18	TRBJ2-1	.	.	TGTGCCAGCTCGGACAGCCCGGGGGCGCTTAAGTTCTTC	CASSDSPGALKFF
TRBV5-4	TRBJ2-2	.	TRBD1	TGTGCCAGCAGCTTGCTACAGGGGACCCCCACCGGGGAGCTGTTTTTT	CASSLLQGTPTGELFF
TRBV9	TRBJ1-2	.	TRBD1	TGTGCCAGCAGCGGCGCCGACAGGGTCGACTATGGCTACACCTTC	CASSGADRVDYGYTF
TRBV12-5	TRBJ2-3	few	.	TGTGCTAGTGAAGAGGGACTCCGCACAGATACGCAGTATTTT	CASEEGLRTDTQYF
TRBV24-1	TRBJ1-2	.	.	TGTGCCACCAGTGATCCCAGTAAAAGCTATGGCTACACCTTC	CATSDPSKSYGYTF
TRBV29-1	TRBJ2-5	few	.	TGCAGCGTTGAAGTTGTTCAGGGTCTCAAGACCCAGTACTTC	CSVEVVQGLKTQYF
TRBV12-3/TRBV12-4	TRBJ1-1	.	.	TGTGCCAGCAGTTTTATATTGAACACTGAAGCTTTCTTT	CASSFILNTEAFF
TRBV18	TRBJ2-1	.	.	TGTGCCAGCTCTGCCGGGACTCGGGGCGATGAGCAGTTCTTC	CASSAGTRGDEQFF
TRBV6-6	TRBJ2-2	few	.	TGTGCCAGCAGTTTACTAGAGGTCGGGGAGCTGTTTTTT	CASSLLEVGELFF
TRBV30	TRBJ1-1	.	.	TGTGCCTGGAGTCCGGGGGCGGGAATATTGAACACTGAAGCTTTCTTT	CAWSPGAGILNTEAFF
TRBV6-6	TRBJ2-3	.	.	.	CASSSSDRAASGTFTDTQYF
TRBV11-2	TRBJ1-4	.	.	TGTGCCAGCAGCCCGAAAGGAGGGTTTAATGAAAAACTGTTTTTT	CASSPKGGFNEKLFF
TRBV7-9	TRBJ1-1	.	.	TGTGCCAGCAGCTTACATGGGGGGGCGGAGAACACTGAAGCTTTCTTT	CASSLHGGAENTEAFF
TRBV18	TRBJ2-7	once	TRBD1	TGTGCCAGCTCATCCAGGGGGCGAGCCTACGAGCAGTACTTC	CASSSRGRAYEQYF
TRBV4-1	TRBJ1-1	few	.	TGCGCCAGCAGCCAAGATTGGAAAATGAACACTGAAGCTTTCTTT	CASSQDWKMNTEAFF
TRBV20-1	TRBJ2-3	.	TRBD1	TGCAGTGCAACCGGGACAGGGGGCACAGATACGCAGTATTTT	CSATGTGGTDTQYF
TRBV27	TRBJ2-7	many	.	TGTGCCAGCAGTTTAGGGCAGGGTGGGTACGAGCAGTACTTC	CASSLGQGGYEQYF
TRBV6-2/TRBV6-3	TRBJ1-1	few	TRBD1	TGTGCCAGCAGACGAGGGACAGGGATGTTGGACACTGAAGCTTTCTTT	CASRRGTGMLDTEAFF
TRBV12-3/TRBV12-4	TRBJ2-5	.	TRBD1	TGTGCCAGCAGGATGGACAGGCGACAAGAGACCCAGTACTTC	CASRMDRRQETQYF
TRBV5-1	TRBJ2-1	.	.	TGCGCCAGCAGCTTAGGGACCAGAAACTACAATGAGCAGTTCTTC	CASSLGTRNYNEQFF
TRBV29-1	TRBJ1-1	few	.	TGCAGCGTTGCTGTTGCGATAATGAACACTGAAGCTTTCTTT	CSVAVAIMNTEAFF
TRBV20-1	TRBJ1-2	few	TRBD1	TGCAGTGCTGTCCGGGACAGCTATGGCTACACCTTC	CSAVRDSYGYTF
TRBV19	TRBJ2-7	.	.	TGTGCCAGTACCACGGGACTCATATTCTCCTACGAGCAGTACTTC	CASTTGLIFSYEQYF
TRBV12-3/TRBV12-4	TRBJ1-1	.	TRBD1	TGTGCCAGCAGCCCCGTGGAGGGGGCCTTTGGCGCTGAAGCTTTCTTT	CASSPVEGAFGAEAFF
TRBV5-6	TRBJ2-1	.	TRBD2	TGTGCCAGCACCCTGGGGCTAGCGGGAGTTGAGCAGTTCTTC	CASTLGLAGVEQFF
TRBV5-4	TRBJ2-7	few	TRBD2	TGTGCCAGCAGCTTTGGCGGGAGGACCTACGAGCAGTACTTC	CASSFGGRTYEQYF
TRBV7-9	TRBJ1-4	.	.	TGTGCCAGCAGTTCGACGGTCCGGGGCGAAAAACTGTTTTTT	CASSSTVRGEKLFF
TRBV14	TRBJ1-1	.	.	TGTGCCAGCAGCCCGGGACGGGTAGCTTTCTTT	CASSPGRVAFF
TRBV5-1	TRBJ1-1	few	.	TGCGCCAGCAGTTTCTCCCTTAGACCCATCGAAGTAGCAACTGAAGCTTTCTTT	CASSFSLRPIEVATEAFF
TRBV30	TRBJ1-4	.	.	TGTGCCTGGAGCCCCGGGACGGGTAATGAAAAACTGTTTTTT	CAWSPGTGNEKLFF
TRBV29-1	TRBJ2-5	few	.	TGCAGCGTTGTGTATAGCAACCAAGAGACCCAGTACTTC	CSVVYSNQETQYF
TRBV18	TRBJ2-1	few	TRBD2	TGTGCCAGCTCACCGGGACTAGCGGGGGACAATGAGCAGTTCTTC	CASSPGLAGDNEQFF
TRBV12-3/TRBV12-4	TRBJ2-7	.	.	TGTGCCAACTACCCGGGACATCACTCCTACGAGCAGTACTTC	CANYPGHHSYEQYF
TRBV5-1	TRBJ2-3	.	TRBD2	TGCGCCAGCAGCCCCGGACTAGCGGGGGGAGGGACAGATACGCAGTATTTT	CASSPGLAGGGTDTQYF
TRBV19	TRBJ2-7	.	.	TGTGCCAGTAGTATAGACGGGGCACGCTACGAGCAGTACTTC	CASSIDGARYEQYF
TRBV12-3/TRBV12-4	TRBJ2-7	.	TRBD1	TGTGCCAGCAGTTGGGACAGGGGGCGTCGGATACTCACCTACGAGCAGTACTTC	CASSWDRGRRILTYEQYF
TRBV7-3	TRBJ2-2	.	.	TGTGCCAGCAGCTTATATGGGACTCCCTCCGGGGAGCAGTTTTTT	CASSLYGTPSGEQFF
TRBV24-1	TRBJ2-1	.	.	TGTGCCACCAGTGATTTGATGGAGGGCCGCAATGAGCAGTTCTTC	CATSDLMEGRNEQFF